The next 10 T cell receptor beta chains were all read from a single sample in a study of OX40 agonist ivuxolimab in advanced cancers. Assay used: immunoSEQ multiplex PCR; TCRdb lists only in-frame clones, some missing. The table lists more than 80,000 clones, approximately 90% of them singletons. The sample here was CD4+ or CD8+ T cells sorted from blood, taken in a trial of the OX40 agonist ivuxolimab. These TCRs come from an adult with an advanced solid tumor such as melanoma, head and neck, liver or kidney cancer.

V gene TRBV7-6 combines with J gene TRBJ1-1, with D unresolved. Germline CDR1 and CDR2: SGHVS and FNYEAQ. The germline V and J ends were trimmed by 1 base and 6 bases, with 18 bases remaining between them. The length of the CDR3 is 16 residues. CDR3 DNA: TGTGCCAGCAGCTTAGATGATTCAGGAATAAACTCTGAAGCTTTCTTT. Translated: CASSLDDSGINSEAFF.

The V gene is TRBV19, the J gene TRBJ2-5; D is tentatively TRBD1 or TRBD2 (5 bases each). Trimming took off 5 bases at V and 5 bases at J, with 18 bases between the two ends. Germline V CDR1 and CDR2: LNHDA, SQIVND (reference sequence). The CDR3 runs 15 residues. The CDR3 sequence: CASSRGVGQRETQYF. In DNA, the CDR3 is TGTGCCAGTAGTCGAGGGGTGGGGCAACGGGAGACCCAGTACTTC.

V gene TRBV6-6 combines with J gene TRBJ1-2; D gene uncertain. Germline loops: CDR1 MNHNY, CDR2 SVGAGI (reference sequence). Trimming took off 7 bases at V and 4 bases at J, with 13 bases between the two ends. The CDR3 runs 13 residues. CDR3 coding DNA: TGTGCCAGCACGATGGTGGAGACCTATGGCTACACCTTC. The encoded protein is CASTMVETYGYTF.

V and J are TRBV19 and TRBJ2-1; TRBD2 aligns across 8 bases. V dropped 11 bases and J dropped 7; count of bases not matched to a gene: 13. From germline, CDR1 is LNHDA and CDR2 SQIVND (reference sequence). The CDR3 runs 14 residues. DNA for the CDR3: TGTGCCCATAGGGGGGGTAGCGGGGCAAATGAGCAGTTCTTC. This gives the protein CAHRGGSGANEQFF.

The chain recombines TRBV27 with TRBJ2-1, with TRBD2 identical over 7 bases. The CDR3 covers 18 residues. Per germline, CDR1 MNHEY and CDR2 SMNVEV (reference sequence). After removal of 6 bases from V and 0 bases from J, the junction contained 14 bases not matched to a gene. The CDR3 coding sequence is TGTGCCAGCAGGCATTTTTTAAAGCGGGGCAGCTCCTACAATGAGCAGTTCTTC. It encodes CASRHFLKRGSSYNEQFF.

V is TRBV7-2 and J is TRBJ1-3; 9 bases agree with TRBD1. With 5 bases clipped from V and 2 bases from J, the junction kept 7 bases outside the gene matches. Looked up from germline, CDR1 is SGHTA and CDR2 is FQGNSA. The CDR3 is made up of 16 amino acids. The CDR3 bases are TGTGCCAGCAGCGCATGGACAGGGGATACTGGAAACACCATATATTTT. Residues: CASSAWTGDTGNTIYF.

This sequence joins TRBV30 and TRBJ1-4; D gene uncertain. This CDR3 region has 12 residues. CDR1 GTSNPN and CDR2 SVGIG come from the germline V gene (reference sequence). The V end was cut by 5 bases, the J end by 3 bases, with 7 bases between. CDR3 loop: CAWGSPNEKLFF. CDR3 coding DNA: TGTGCCTGGGGTTCTCCTAATGAAAAACTGTTTTTT.

The CDR3 coding sequence is TGTGCCAGCAGCTTAGCCCTCGGAGATGGCTACACCTTC. Translated: CASSLALGDGYTF. This sequence joins TRBV7-8 and TRBJ1-2; D not certain. Germline CDR1 SGHVS, CDR2 FQNEAQ. The ends were cut back, 0 bases at V and 6 bases at J, with 8 bases in the middle. CDR3 size: 13 residues.

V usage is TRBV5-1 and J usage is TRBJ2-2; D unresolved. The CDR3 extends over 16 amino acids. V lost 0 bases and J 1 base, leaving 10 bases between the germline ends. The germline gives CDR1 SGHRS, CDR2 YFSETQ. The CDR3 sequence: CASSLGVGRNTGELFF. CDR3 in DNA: TGCGCCAGCAGCTTGGGGGTCGGACGGAACACCGGGGAGCTGTTTTTT.

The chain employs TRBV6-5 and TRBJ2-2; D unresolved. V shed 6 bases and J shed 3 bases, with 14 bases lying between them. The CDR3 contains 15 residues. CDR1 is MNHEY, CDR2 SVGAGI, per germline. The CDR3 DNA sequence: TGTGCCAGCAGGCCCCCCCATAAATACACCGGGGAGCTGTTTTTT. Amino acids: CASRPPHKYTGELFF.